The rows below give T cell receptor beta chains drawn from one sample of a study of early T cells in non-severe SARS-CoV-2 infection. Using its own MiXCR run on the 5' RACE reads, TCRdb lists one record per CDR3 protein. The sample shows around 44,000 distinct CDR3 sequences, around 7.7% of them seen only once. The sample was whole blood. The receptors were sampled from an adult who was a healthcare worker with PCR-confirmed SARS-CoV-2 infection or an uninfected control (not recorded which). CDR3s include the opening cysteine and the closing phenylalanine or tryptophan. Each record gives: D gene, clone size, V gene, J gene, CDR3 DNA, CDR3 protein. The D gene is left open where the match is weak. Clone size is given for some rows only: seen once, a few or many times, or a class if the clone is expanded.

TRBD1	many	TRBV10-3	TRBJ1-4	TGTGCCATCAGTGAGTCGGGACAGCGTAATGAAAAACTGTTTTTT	CAISESGQRNEKLFF
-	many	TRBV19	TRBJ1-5	TGTGCCAGTAGTATAGGAGGGTTCGGCAATCAGCCCCAGCATTTT	CASSIGGFGNQPQHF
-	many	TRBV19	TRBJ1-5	TGTGCCAGTAGTATGAAGGACGGCAATCAGCCCCAGCATTTT	CASSMKDGNQPQHF
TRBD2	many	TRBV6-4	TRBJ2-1	TGTGCCAGCAGAAGGGTAGCGGGGCTTGGGTCCTACAATGAGCAGTTCTTC	CASRRVAGLGSYNEQFF
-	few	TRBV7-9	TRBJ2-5	TGTGCCAGCAGCTCCCCAGAACAAGAGACCCAGTACTTC	CASSSPEQETQYF
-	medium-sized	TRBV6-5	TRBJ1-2	TGTGCCAGCAGTTACGTGGGGGCCGGCTACACCTTC	CASSYVGAGYTF
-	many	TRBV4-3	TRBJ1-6	TGCGCCAGCAGCCAAGAAAGGGTAGTGGGGAATTCACCCCTCCACTTT	CASSQERVVGNSPLHF
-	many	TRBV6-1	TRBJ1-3	TGTGCCAGCAGTGAACGTGGGGTCTTCTCTGGAAACACCATATATTTT	CASSERGVFSGNTIYF
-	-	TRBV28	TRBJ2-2	TGTGCCAGCACCCGGGACATGTCGACCGGGGAGCTGTTTTTT	CASTRDMSTGELFF
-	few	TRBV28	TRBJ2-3	TGTGCCAGCAGTTCCGGGGGGCCTGAGATAGATACGCAGTATTTT	CASSSGGPEIDTQYF
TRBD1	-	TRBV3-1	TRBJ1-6	TGTGCCAGCAGCCAAGCGACAGGGCGGTCACCCCTCCACTTT	CASSQATGRSPLHF
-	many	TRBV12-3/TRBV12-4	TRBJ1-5	TGTGCCAGCAGTTTCCAGGCCATTAGCAATCAGCCCCAGCATTTT	CASSFQAISNQPQHF
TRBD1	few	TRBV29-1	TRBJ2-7	TGCAGCGCTGGTGAGGGACAGGGGGCGCGTGAGCAGTACTTC	CSAGEGQGAREQYF
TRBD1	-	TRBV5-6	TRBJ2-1	TGTGCCAGCAGCTTTAGGGGGCCTTCCTACAATGAGCAGTTCTTC	CASSFRGPSYNEQFF
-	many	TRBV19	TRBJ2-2	TGTGCCAGTAGTATGCCCCCCCCCGGGGAGCTGTTTTTT	CASSMPPPGELFF
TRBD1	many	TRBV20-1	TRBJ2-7	TGCAGTGCCGGGACAGGTACCTACGAGCAGTACTTC	CSAGTGTYEQYF